One sample yielded the 21 T cell receptor beta chains listed below, sequenced in a study of blood T cell repertoires in COVID-19. Using immunoSEQ multiplex PCR, the repertoire was profiled, and TCRdb retains in-frame clones only, with some absent. The sample includes about 70,000 clones, roughly four fifths of them seen just once. Sequences were obtained from peripheral blood. The receptors shown here come from a woman between 65 and 79 years old with acute or convalescent COVID-19.

The chain is built from TRBV30 and TRBJ2-7; 9 bases map to TRBD1. The CDR3 extends over 13 amino acids. Trimming at V came to 5 bases and at J to 3 bases, leaving 5 bases not matched to a gene. In germline, CDR1 is GTSNPN, CDR2 SVGIG (reference sequence). The CDR3 DNA follows: TGTGCCTGGGAACCGGGACAGGGCTACGAGCAGTACTTC. It translates to CAWEPGQGYEQYF.

This chain uses TRBV19 with TRBJ2-3; TRBD2 matches at 9 bases. Germline V gene data show CDR1 as LNHDA and CDR2 as SQIVND (reference sequence). The V gene end was trimmed by 6 bases and the J gene end by 1 base; junction bases not matched to a gene: 8. The CDR3 loop spans 16 amino acids. CDR3 coding DNA: TGTGCCAGTAGCCCGCGGACTAGCGATGGCACAGATACGCAGTATTTT. It yields the protein CASSPRTSDGTDTQYF.

This clone was observed a few times. The rearrangement joins TRBV5-1 to TRBJ2-5; 8 bases match TRBD2. V lost 4 bases and J lost 2; bases outside the gene matches: 16. From germline, CDR1 is SGHRS and CDR2 YFSETQ. This CDR3 comprises 18 residues. CDR3 nucleotides: TGCGCCAGCAGCCCCGGGGTCCGGAACGGGGGGGCACAAGAGACCCAGTACTTC. Protein sequence: CASSPGVRNGGAQETQYF. Full variable domain (missing parts from reference TRBV5-1 and TRBJ2-5): KAGVTQTPRYLIKTRGQQVTLSCSPISGHRSVSWYQQTPGQGLQFLFEYFSETQRNKGNFPGRFSGRQFSNSRSEMNVSTLELGDSALYLCASSPGVRNGGAQETQYFGPGTRLLVL.

V and J are TRBV19 and TRBJ2-7; no reliable D call. This CDR3 has 14 amino acids. V was clipped by 4 bases and J by 3 bases, with 13 bases between them. Germline CDR1 reads LNHDA; CDR2 reads SQIVND (reference sequence). CDR3 amino acids: CASSTVRSSYEQYF. CDR3 bases: TGTGCCAGTAGTACAGTCCGGAGCAGCTACGAGCAGTACTTC.

The rearrangement joins TRBV6-5 to TRBJ1-5; D may be TRBD1 (6 bases). Per the germline V gene, CDR1 is MNHEY and CDR2 is SVGAGI. Trimming left V 9 bases short and J 1 base short, with 13 bases between. The CDR3 contains 14 residues. The DNA for the CDR3 is TGTGCCAGTCGTAGTACAGGGAGCAATCAGCCCCAGCATTTT. Its protein is CASRSTGSNQPQHF.

The chain combines TRBV29-1 with TRBJ2-2, with TRBD2 matching over 10 bases. The germline CDR1 and CDR2 sequences are SQVTM and ANQGSEA. The CDR3 is made up of 14 amino acids. V lost 4 bases, J lost 2 bases, and 1 base stayed unmatched. CDR3 DNA: TGCAGCGTTGCTAGCGGGAGCAACACCGGGGAGCTGTTTTTT. It translates to CSVASGSNTGELFF.

This clone has only one observation. This sequence joins TRBV3-1 (or the pseudogene TRBV3-2) and TRBJ2-3; 8 bases agree with TRBD2. With 3 bases clipped from V and 1 base from J, the junction kept 6 bases outside the gene matches. The CDR3 extends over 16 amino acids. Germline CDR1 is LGHDT and CDR2 is YNNKEL (reference sequence). This chain's CDR3 is CASSQQLAVGTDTQYF. The DNA for the CDR3 is TGTGCCAGCAGCCAGCAACTAGCGGTCGGCACAGATACGCAGTATTTT.

The CDR3 region has the DNA TGTGCCAGCAGGGTGGACACGAACACTGAAGCTTTCTTT. Encoded protein: CASRVDTNTEAFF. The chain links TRBV2 to TRBJ1-1; a possible D gene is TRBD1 (5 bases). This CDR3 region has 13 residues. Germline CDR1 is SNHLY and CDR2 is FYNNEI. Between the trimmed V and J ends, which lost 6 bases and 1 base, there was a span of 9 bases. The variable domain in full, with the rest retrieved from reference TRBV2 and TRBJ1-1, is EPEVTQTPSHQVTQMGQEVILRCVPISNHLYFYWYRQILGQKVEFLVSFYNNEISEKSEIFDDQFSVERPDGSNFTLKIRSTKLEDSAMYFCASRVDTNTEAFFGQGTRLTVV.

The rearrangement joins TRBV7-2 to TRBJ1-5; 7 bases fit TRBD1. The CDR3 has 13 residues. Trimming at V came to 5 bases and at J to 8 bases, leaving 6 bases not matched to a gene. From germline, CDR1 is SGHTA and CDR2 FQGNSA. Here the CDR3 reads CASSGDSLKPQHF. For the CDR3, the DNA is TGTGCCAGCAGCGGGGACAGTTTAAAGCCCCAGCATTTT.

V and J are TRBV9 and TRBJ2-3; 11 bases agree with TRBD2. V trimming: 0 bases; J trimming: 0 bases; junction bases outside the gene matches: 6. CDR3 length: 18 amino acids. CDR1 is SGDLS, CDR2 YYNGEE, per germline. The CDR3 DNA is TGTGCCAGCAGCGTAGCTGGTAGCGGGAGGGGTAGCACAGATACGCAGTATTTT. Protein product: CASSVAGSGRGSTDTQYF.

V and J are TRBV19 and TRBJ1-1; D remains unclear. Germline loops: CDR1 LNHDA, CDR2 SQIVND (reference sequence). CDR3 length: 15 amino acids. With 1 base removed from V and 1 base from J, the gap between germline ends came to 10 bases. The CDR3 DNA reads TGTGCCAGTAGTATAGGGGGAGACCAGAACACTGAAGCTTTCTTT. This codes for CASSIGGDQNTEAFF.

DNA for the CDR3: TGTGCCTGGAGTGTAAACCACTACAATTCACCCCTCCACTTT. Encoded protein: CAWSVNHYNSPLHF. The chain has TRBV30 and TRBJ1-6; D gene uncertain. The CDR3 sequence is 14 residues long. The V end was cut by 0 bases, the J end by 7 bases, with 10 bases between. Germline assignment: CDR1 GTSNPN and CDR2 SVGIG (reference sequence).

The genes are TRBV18 and TRBJ2-2, with 8 bases identical to TRBD1. V shed 4 bases and J 8 bases; nucleotides not matched to a gene: 9. The germline V gene encodes CDR1 KGHSH and CDR2 LQKENI. The CDR3 has 15 amino acids. The CDR3 sequence is CASSLQGALPGELFF. The CDR3 DNA is TGTGCCAGCTCACTTCAGGGGGCCCTTCCAGGGGAGCTGTTTTTT.

The rearrangement links TRBV19 to TRBJ1-5, with 9 bases lining up with TRBD1. The CDR3 covers 14 residues. With 7 bases clipped from V and 6 bases from J, the junction kept 7 bases outside the gene matches. Germline values: CDR1 LNHDA, CDR2 SQIVND (reference sequence). The CDR3 here is CASTAGQGPQPQHF. The CDR3 DNA sequence: TGTGCCAGTACCGCGGGACAGGGTCCTCAGCCCCAGCATTTT.

The chain couples TRBV29-1 to TRBJ2-3; D might be TRBD2 (6 bases). CDR3 length: 14 residues. The ends were cut back, 4 bases at V and 6 bases at J, with 17 bases in the middle. CDR1 and CDR2 from the germline V gene are SQVTM and ANQGSEA. CDR3 amino acids: CSVALAERDDTQYF. Here the CDR3 DNA reads TGCAGCGTTGCCTTAGCGGAGAGGGATGATACGCAGTATTTT.

The chain recombines TRBV28 with TRBJ1-1; 8 nucleotides line up with TRBD1. This CDR3 has 13 residues. V trimming: 5 bases; J trimming: 8 bases; junction bases outside the gene matches: 7. Germline lookup yields CDR1 MDHEN and CDR2 SYDVKM. CDR3: CASSNGQGREAFF. The CDR3 DNA reads TGTGCCAGCAGTAACGGACAGGGAAGAGAAGCTTTCTTT.

This chain links TRBV7-2 with TRBJ2-3, with D possibly TRBD2 on 5 matching bases. This CDR3 contains 14 residues. Trimming removed 8 bases at V and 3 bases at J, with 15 bases between. Germline lookup yields CDR1 SGHTA and CDR2 FQGNSA. For the CDR3, the DNA is TGTGCCAGCCTTGAGGGTAGTACGACAGATACGCAGTATTTT. Its translation is CASLEGSTTDTQYF.

The chain carries TRBV7-2 and TRBJ1-1; D possibly corresponds to TRBD1 (6 bases). There are 15 residues in the CDR3. Germline assignment: CDR1 SGHTA and CDR2 FQGNSA. Trimming took 1 base from V and 7 from J, leaving 16 bases between them. In nucleotides, the CDR3 is TGTGCCAGCAGCTTAGTTCTTGGGGGCACCCGTGAAGCTTTCTTT. This gives the protein CASSLVLGGTREAFF.

This clone was picked up one time. This chain links TRBV2 with TRBJ2-1, with D possibly being TRBD1 (6 bases). CDR3 length: 13 amino acids. The germline V gene has CDR1 SNHLY and CDR2 FYNNEI. V dropped 4 bases and J dropped 5 bases, with 9 bases sitting between them. CDR3 DNA: TGTGCCAGCAGTGTAAGGACAGACAATGAGCAGTTCTTC. Amino acids: CASSVRTDNEQFF.

The V and J genes are TRBV7-6 and TRBJ2-1; possible D gene TRBD1, 6 bases. Germline loops: CDR1 SGHVS, CDR2 FNYEAQ. Trimming took off 1 base at V and 8 bases at J, with 15 bases between the two ends. This CDR3 is built from 15 residues. Written as DNA, the CDR3 is TGTGCCAGCAGCTTAGTGGCAGGGGTCTTGGATGAGCAGTTCTTC. It codes for CASSLVAGVLDEQFF.

V is TRBV30 and J is TRBJ2-1; TRBD1 aligns across 12 bases. Germline V gene sequence: CDR1 GTSNPN, CDR2 SVGIG (reference sequence). Trimming took 2 bases from V and 12 from J; bases not matched to a gene: 14. This CDR3 is 16 amino acids long. For the CDR3, the DNA is TGTGCCTGGAGTACGTCGGGACAGGGGGCCCCAATTGGGCAGTTCTTC. Amino acids: CAWSTSGQGAPIGQFF.